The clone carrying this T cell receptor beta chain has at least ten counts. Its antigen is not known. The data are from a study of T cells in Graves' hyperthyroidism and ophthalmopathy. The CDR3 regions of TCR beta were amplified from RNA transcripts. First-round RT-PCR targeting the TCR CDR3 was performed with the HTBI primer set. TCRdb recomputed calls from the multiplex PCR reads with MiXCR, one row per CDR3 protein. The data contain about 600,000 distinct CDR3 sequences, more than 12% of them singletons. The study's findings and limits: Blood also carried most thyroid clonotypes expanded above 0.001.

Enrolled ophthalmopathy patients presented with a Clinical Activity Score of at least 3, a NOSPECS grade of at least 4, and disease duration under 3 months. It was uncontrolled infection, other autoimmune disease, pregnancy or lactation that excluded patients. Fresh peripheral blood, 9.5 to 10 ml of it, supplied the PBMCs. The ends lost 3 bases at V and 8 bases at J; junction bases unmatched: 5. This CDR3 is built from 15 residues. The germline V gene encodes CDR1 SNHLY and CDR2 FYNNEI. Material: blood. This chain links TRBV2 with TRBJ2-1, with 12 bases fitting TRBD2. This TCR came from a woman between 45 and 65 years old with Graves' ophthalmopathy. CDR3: CASSERLAGGDEQFF. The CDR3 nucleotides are TGTGCCAGCAGTGAGAGGCTAGCGGGAGGGGATGAGCAGTTCTTC.